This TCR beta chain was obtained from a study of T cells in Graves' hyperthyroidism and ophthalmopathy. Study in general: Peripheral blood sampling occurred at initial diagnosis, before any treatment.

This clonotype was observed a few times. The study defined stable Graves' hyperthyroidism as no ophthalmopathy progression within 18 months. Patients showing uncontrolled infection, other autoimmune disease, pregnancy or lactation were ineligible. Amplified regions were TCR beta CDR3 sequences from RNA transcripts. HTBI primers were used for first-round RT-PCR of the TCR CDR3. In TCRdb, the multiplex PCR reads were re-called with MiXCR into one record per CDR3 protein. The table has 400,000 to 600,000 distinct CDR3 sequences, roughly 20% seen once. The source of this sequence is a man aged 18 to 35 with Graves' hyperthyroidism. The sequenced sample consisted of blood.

The CDR3 region has the DNA TGTGCCAGCAGCCCCCGACCAGGGGAGGGCCACACAGATACGCAGTATTTT. Translation: CASSPRPGEGHTDTQYF. This rearrangement joins TRBV12-3 or TRBV12-4 to TRBJ2-3; D might be TRBD2 (7 bases). V lost 6 bases, J lost 2 bases, and 21 bases lay in between. The CDR3 extends over 17 amino acids.